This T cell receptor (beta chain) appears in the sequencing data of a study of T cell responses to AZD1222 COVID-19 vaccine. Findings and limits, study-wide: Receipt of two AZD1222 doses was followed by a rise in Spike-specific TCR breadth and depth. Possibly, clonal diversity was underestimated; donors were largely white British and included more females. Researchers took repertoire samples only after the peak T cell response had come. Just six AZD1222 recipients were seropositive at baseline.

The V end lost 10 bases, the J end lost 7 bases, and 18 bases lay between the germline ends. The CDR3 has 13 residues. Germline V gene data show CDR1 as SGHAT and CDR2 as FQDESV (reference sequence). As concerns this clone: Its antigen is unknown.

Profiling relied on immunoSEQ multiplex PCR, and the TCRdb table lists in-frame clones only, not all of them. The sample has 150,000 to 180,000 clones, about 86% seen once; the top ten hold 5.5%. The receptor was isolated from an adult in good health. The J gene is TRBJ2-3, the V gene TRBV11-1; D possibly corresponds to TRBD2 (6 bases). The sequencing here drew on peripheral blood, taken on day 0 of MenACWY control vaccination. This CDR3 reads CATEGLSQNTQYF. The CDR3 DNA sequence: TGTGCCACGGAGGGCCTCAGTCAGAATACGCAGTATTTT.